The 11 T cell receptor beta chains presented below share a single source sample, sequenced in a study of blood T cell repertoires in COVID-19. Generated by immunoSEQ multiplex PCR, the TCRdb table keeps only in-frame clones and is missing some. Altogether about 410,000 clones are present, about nine tenths being singletons, with the ten largest covering roughly 1.4%. Input material: peripheral blood. The receptors here all came from a woman aged 40 to 50 with COVID-19, enrolled during active disease.

V is TRBV3-1 (or the pseudogene TRBV3-2) and J is TRBJ2-7; 11 bases map to TRBD2. With 2 bases clipped from V and 10 bases from J, the junction kept 4 bases outside the gene matches. Looked up from germline, CDR1 is LGHDT and CDR2 is YNNKEL (reference sequence). CDR3 length equals 13 residues. The CDR3 loop reads CASSQTSGGGQYF. DNA of the CDR3: TGTGCCAGCAGCCAAACTAGCGGGGGTGGCCAGTACTTC.

V and J are TRBV6-4 and TRBJ2-7; 7 nucleotides match TRBD1. This CDR3 spans 14 amino acids. V shed 4 bases and J 5 bases; nucleotides not matched to a gene: 8. Germline V gene lookup returns CDR1 MRHNA and CDR2 SNTAGT. The CDR3 DNA follows: TGTGCCAGCAGTGGCTGGACAGGTCGCAACGAGCAGTACTTC. Its protein is CASSGWTGRNEQYF.

This sequence joins TRBV14 and TRBJ2-1, with TRBD2 matching over 12 bases. Germline CDR1 and CDR2: SGHDN and FVKESK. Trimming took 3 bases from V and 7 from J; bases not matched to a gene: 7. The length of the CDR3 is 16 residues. The CDR3 bases are TGTGCCAGCAGCCAGATGACTAGCGGGAGAACTAATGAGCAGTTCTTC. Encoded protein: CASSQMTSGRTNEQFF.

This clone was seen more than once but under ten times. The chain combines TRBV10-3 with TRBJ2-1, with unresolved D. CDR3 length: 11 residues. The ends were cut back, 3 bases at V and 7 bases at J, with 4 bases in the middle. CDR1 ENHRY and CDR2 SYGVKD come from the germline V gene. CDR3 amino acids: CAISDPNEQFF. The CDR3 DNA reads as TGTGCCATCAGTGATCCAAATGAGCAGTTCTTC.

The chain has TRBV28 and TRBJ2-1; TRBD1 aligns across 9 bases. Germline CDR1 reads MDHEN; CDR2 reads SYDVKM. This CDR3 has 15 residues. The ends lost 9 bases at V and 7 bases at J; junction bases unmatched: 13. As DNA, the CDR3 is TGTGCCAGTGGATCCCCGGGGACAGGGTGGAATGAGCAGTTCTTC. Encoded protein: CASGSPGTGWNEQFF.

The chain uses TRBV19 and TRBJ1-4, with TRBD1 identical over 9 bases. Germline CDR1 and CDR2: LNHDA and SQIVND (reference sequence). This CDR3 spans 15 amino acids. Trimming at V came to 6 bases and at J to 5 bases, leaving 7 bases not matched to a gene. The DNA for the CDR3 is TGTGCCAGTAGGATCGCTACAGGGGGCAATGAAAAACTGTTTTTT. It codes for CASRIATGGNEKLFF.

Details on this clone: In the same sample, other DNA sequences code for this CDR3. The chain joins TRBV12-3 or TRBV12-4 to TRBJ1-4, with 9 bases that match TRBD1. Trimming cost V 3 bases and J 8 bases; bases outside gene matches: 1. The CDR3 totals 13 residues. In DNA form, the CDR3 reads TGTGCCAGCAGTTTGACAGGGGGGGAAAAACTGTTTTTT. This sequence encodes CASSLTGGEKLFF.

The chain is built from TRBV4-3 and TRBJ1-5, with 9 bases lining up with TRBD1. Germline V gives CDR1 LGHNA, CDR2 YSLEER. The J segment lost 4 bases and the V segment lost 4 bases, leaving 5 bases of the junction unmatched. CDR3 length: 15 residues. Here the CDR3 reads CASSLDRGRNQPQHF. CDR3 sequence (DNA): TGCGCCAGCAGCCTCGACAGGGGGAGAAATCAGCCCCAGCATTTT.

The chain uses TRBV5-4 and TRBJ2-7; the match to TRBD1 covers 7 bases. Germline V CDR1 and CDR2: SGHNT, YYREEE (reference sequence). Losses at the gene ends were 4 bases for V and 0 bases for J; bases not matched to a gene: 7. The CDR3 has 15 residues. CDR3 in DNA: TGTGCCAGCAGCACCGAGGGGGCGAGCTCCTACGAGCAGTACTTC. Translating gives CASSTEGASSYEQYF.

The chain joins TRBV7-2 to TRBJ2-5, with 12 positions matching TRBD2. V shed 4 bases and J 5 bases; nucleotides not matched to a gene: 8. This CDR3 has 16 residues. CDR1 and CDR2 from the germline V gene are SGHTA and FQGNSA. CDR3 DNA: TGTGCCAGCAGCTCGACTAGCGGGAGTTTGTGGGAGACCCAGTACTTC. Residues: CASSSTSGSLWETQYF.

The genes are TRBV10-3 and TRBJ1-5, with 9 bases matching TRBD1. Looked up from germline, CDR1 is ENHRY and CDR2 is SYGVKD. V was clipped by 10 bases and J by 2 bases; unmatched bases: 9. This CDR3 has 15 amino acids. CDR3 nucleotide sequence: TGTGCCACCCATGGGACAGGGATTGGCAATCAGCCCCAGCATTTT. Encoded protein: CATHGTGIGNQPQHF.